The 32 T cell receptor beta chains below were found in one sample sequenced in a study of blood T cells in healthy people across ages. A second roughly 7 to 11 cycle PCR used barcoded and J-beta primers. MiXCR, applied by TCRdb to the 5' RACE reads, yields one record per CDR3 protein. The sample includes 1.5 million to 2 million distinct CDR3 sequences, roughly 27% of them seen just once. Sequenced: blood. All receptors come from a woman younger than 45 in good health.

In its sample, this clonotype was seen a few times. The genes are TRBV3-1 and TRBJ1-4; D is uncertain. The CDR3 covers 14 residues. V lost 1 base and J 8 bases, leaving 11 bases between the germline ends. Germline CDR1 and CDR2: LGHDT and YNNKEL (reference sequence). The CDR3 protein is CASSQGGAREKLFF. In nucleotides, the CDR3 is TGTGCCAGCAGCCAAGGGGGAGCCAGGGAAAAACTGTTTTTT.

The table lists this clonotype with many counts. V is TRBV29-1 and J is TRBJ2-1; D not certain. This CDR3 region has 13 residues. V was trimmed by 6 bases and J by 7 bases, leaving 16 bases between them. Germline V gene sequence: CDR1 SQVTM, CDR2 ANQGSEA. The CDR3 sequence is CSVPSGFRNEQFF. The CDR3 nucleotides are TGCAGCGTCCCCTCGGGTTTTCGGAATGAGCAGTTCTTC.

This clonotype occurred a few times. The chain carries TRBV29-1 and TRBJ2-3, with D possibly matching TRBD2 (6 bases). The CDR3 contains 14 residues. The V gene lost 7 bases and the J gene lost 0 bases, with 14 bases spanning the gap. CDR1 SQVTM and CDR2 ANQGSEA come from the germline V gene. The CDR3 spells CSEIAVLSTDTQYF. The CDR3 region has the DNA TGCAGCGAGATAGCGGTTCTTAGCACAGATACGCAGTATTTT.

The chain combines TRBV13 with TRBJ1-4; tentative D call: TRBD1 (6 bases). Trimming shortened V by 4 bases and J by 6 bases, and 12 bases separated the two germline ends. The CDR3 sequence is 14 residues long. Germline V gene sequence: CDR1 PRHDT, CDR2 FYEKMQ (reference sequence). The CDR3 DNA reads TGTGCCAGCAGCTATAGCAGGGGATATGAAAAACTGTTTTTT. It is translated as CASSYSRGYEKLFF.

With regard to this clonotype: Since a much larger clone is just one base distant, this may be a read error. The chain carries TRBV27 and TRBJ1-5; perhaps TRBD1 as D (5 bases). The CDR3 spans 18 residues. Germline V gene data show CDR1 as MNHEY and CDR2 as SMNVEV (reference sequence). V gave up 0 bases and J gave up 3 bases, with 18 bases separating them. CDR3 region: CASSLSLYGEQDNQPQHF. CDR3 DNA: TGTGCCAGCAGTTTATCGTTGTATGGCGAACAGGACAATCAGCCCCAGCATTTT.

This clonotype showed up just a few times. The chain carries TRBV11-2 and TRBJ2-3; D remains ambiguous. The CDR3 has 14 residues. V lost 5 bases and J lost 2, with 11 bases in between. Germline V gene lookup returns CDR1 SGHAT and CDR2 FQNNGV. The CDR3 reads CASSPAAITDTQYF. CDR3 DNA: TGTGCCAGCAGCCCCGCAGCGATCACAGATACGCAGTATTTT. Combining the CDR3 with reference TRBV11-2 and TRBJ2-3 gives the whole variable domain EAGVAQSPRYKIIEKRQSVAFWCNPISGHATLYWYQQILGQGPKLLIQFQNNGVVDDSQLPKDRFSAERLKGVDSTLKIQPAKLEDSAVYLCASSPAAITDTQYFGPGTRLTVL.

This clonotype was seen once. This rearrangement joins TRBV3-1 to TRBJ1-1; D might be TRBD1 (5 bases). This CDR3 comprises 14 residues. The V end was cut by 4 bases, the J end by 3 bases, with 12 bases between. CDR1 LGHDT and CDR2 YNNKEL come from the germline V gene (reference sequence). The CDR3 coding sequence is TGTGCCAGCAGCCTATTGACAGTTGACACTGAAGCTTTCTTT. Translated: CASSLLTVDTEAFF.

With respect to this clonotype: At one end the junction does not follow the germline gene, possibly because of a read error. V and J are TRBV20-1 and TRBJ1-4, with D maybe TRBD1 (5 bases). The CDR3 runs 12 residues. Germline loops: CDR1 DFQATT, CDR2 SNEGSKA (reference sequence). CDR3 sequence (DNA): TGCAGTACTAGGTGGGGGTATGAAAAACTGTTTTTT. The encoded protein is CSTRWGYEKLFF.

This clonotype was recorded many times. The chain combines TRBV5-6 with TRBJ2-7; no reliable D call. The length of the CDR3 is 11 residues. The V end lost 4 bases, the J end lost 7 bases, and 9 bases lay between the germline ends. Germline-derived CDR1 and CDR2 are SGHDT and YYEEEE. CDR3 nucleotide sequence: TGTGCCAGCAGCAGAAGGGAAGAGCAGTACTTC. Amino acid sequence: CASSRREEQYF.

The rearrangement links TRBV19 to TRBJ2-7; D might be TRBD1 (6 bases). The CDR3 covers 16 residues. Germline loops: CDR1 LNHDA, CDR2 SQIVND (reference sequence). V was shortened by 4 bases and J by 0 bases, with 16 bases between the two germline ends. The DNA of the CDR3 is TGTGCCAGTAGTACGGAGACAGGAATTCCCTCCTACGAGCAGTACTTC. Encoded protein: CASSTETGIPSYEQYF.

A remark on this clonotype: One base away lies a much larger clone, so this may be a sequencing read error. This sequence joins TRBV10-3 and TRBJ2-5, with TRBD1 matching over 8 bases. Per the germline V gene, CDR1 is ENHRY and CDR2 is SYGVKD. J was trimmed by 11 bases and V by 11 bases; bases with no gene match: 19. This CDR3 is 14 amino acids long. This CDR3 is CASNRGQVGDEQYF. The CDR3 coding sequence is TGTGCCTCGAATAGGGGACAGGTCGGTGATGAGCAGTACTTC.

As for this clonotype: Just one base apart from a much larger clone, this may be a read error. For the CDR3, the DNA is TGTGCCAGCAGCCTCCAAGGGACAGTCTCCGGGGCCAACGTCCCGACTTTC. It encodes CASSLQGTVSGANVPTF. V gene TRBV7-3 combines with J gene TRBJ2-6; 7 bases match TRBD1. The CDR3 is 17 residues long. Germline V gene sequence: CDR1 SGHTA, CDR2 FQGTGA.

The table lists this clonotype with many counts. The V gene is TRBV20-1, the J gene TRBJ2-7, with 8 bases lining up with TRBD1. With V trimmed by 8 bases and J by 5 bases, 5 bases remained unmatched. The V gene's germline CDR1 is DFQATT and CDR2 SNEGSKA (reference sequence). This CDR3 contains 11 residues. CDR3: CSPQQGDEQYF. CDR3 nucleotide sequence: TGCAGTCCACAACAGGGGGACGAGCAGTACTTC.

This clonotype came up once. This CDR3 reads CASSEFGNTEAFF. CDR3 DNA sequence: TGTGCCAGCAGTGAGTTCGGGAACACTGAAGCTTTCTTT. J is TRBJ1-1 and V is TRBV2; no firm D call. Looked up from germline, CDR1 is SNHLY and CDR2 is FYNNEI. This CDR3 comprises 13 residues. The V and J ends lost 3 bases and 1 base respectively, with 6 bases between them.

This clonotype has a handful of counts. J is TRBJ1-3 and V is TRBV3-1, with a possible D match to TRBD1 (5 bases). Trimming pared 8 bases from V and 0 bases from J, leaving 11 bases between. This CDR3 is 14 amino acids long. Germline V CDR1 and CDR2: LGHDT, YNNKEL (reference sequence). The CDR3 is CASGLQGSGNTIYF. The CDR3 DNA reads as TGTGCCAGCGGGTTGCAGGGCTCTGGAAACACCATATATTTT.

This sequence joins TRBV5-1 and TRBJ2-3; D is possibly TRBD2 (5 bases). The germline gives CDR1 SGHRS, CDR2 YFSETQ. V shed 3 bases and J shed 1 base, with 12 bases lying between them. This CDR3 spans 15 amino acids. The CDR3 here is CASSSDWAGTDTQYF. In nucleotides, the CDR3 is TGCGCCAGCAGCTCGGACTGGGCAGGCACAGATACGCAGTATTTT. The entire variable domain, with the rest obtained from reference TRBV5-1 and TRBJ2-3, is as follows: KAGVTQTPRYLIKTRGQQVTLSCSPISGHRSVSWYQQTPGQGLQFLFEYFSETQRNKGNFPGRFSGRQFSNSRSEMNVSTLELGDSALYLCASSSDWAGTDTQYFGPGTRLTVL.

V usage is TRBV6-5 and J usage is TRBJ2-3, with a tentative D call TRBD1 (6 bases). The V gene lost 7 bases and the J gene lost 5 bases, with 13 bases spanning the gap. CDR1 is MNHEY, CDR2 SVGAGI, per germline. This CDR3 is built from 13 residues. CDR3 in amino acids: CASTVRGGDTQYF. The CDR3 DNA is TGTGCCAGCACCGTCCGAGGGGGAGATACGCAGTATTTT.

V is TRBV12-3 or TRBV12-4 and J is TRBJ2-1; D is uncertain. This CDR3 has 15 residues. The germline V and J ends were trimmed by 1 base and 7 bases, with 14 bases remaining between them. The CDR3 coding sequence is TGTGCCAGCAGTTTAGGGAGAGTGGGGTTAAATGAGCAGTTCTTC. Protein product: CASSLGRVGLNEQFF.

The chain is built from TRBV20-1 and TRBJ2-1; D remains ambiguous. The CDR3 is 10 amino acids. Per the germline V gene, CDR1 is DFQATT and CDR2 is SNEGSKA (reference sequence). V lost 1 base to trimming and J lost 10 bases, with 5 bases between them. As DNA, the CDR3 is TGCAGTGCTAGAGTTCGGGAGCAGTTCTTC. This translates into CSARVREQFF.

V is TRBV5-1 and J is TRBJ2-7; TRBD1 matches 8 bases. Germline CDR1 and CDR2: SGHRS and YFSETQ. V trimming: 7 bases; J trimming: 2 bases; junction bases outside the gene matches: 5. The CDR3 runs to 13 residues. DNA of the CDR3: TGCGCCAGCGGCCCGGACAGGGCCTACGAGCAGTACTTC. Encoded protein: CASGPDRAYEQYF.

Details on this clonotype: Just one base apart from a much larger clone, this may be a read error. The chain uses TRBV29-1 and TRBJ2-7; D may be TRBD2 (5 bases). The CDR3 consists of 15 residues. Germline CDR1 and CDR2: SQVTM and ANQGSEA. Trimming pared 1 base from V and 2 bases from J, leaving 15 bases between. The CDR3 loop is CSVEGGSRGTYEQYF. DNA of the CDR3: TGCAGCGTTGAAGGGGGTTCCCGGGGAACCTACGAGCAGTACTTC.

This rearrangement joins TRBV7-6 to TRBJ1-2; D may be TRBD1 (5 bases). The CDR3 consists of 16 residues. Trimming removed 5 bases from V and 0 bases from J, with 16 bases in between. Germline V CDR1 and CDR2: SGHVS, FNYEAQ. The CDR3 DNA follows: TGTGCCAGCAGCCCGGAAGAGCCAGGGACTAACTATGGCTACACCTTC. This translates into CASSPEEPGTNYGYTF.

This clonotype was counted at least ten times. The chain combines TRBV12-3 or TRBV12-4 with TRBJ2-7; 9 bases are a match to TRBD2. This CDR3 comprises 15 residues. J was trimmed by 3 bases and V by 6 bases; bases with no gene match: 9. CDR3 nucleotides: TGTGCCAGCAGCGGCGGGCTAGCGGGGTTCTACGAGCAGTACTTC. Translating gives CASSGGLAGFYEQYF.

The CDR3 here is CSFSTRNTEAFF. CDR3 nucleotide sequence: TGCAGCTTTAGCACGCGGAACACTGAAGCTTTCTTT. J is TRBJ1-1 and V is TRBV29-1, with D unresolved. V lost 8 bases to trimming and J lost 1 base, with 11 bases between them. The germline gives CDR1 SQVTM, CDR2 ANQGSEA. The CDR3 is made up of 12 amino acids.

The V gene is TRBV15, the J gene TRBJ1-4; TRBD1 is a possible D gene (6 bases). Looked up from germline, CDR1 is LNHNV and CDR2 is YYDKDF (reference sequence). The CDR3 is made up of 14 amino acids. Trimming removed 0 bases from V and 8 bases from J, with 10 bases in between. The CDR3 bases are TGTGCCACCAGCAGAGATCTGGGGGCCGAAAAACTGTTTTTT. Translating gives CATSRDLGAEKLFF.

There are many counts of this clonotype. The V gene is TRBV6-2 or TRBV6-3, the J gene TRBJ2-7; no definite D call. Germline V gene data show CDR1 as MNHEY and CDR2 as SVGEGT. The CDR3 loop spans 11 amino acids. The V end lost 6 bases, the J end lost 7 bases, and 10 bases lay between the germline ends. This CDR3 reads CASRLGREQYF. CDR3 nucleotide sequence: TGTGCCAGCAGACTCGGAAGGGAGCAGTACTTC.

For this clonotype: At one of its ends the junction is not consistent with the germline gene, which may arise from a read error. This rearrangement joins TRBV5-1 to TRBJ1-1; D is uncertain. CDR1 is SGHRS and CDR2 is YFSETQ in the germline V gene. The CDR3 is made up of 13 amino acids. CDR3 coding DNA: TGTGCCAGCAGCTTAAGAAGGGACACTGAAGCTTTCTTT. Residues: CASSLRRDTEAFF. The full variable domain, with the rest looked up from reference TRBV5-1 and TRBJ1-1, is KAGVTQTPRYLIKTRGQQVTLSCSPISGHRSVSWYQQTPGQGLQFLFEYFSETQRNKGNFPGRFSGRQFSNSRSEMNVSTLELGDSALYLCASSLRRDTEAFFGQGTRLTVV.

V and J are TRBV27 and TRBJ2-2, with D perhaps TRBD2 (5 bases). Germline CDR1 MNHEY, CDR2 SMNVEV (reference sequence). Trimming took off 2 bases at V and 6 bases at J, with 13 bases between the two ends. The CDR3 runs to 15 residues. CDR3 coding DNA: TGTGCCAGCAGTTTACTTACGAACGGGGCCGGGGAGCTGTTTTTT. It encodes CASSLLTNGAGELFF.

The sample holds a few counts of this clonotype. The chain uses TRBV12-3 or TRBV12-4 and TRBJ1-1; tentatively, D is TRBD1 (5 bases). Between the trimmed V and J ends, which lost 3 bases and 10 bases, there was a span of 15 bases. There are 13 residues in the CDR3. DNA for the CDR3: TGTGCCAGCAGTTTTAGAGGGGCCAGGTCAGCTTTCTTT. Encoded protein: CASSFRGARSAFF.

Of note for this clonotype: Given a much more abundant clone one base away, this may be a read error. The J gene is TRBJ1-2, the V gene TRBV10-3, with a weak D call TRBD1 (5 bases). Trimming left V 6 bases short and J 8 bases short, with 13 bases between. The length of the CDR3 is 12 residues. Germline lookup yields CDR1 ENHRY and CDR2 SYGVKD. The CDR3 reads CAIRASGGGYTF. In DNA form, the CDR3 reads TGTGCCATCAGAGCGTCGGGGGGAGGCTACACCTTC.

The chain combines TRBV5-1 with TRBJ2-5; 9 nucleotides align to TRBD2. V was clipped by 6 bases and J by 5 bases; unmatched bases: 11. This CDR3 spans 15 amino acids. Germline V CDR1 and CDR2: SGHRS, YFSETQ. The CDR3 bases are TGCGCCAGCACATCTCTGGGACTAGCTGCGGAGACCCAGTACTTC. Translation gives CASTSLGLAAETQYF.

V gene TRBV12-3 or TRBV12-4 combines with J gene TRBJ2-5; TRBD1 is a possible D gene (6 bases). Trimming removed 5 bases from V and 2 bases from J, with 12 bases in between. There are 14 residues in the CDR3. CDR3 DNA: TGTGCCAGCAGTATGGGGGCAGGGCAAGAGACCCAGTACTTC. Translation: CASSMGAGQETQYF.